What follows are 3 T cell receptor beta chains derived from one specimen sequenced in a study of shared clonotypes between healthy human individuals. Produced via immunoSEQ multiplex PCR; TCRdb's table is partial and in-frame only. The repertoire holds 1.5 million to 2.5 million clones, approximately 94% seen once, with 1.2% in the top ten. Positively selected for CCR7, the CD45RO-negative cells used as naive CD8 cells excluded terminally differentiated effector memory CD45RA+ cells. The sample consisted of naive CD8+ T cells sorted from blood. These receptor sequences come from a man between 18 and 29 years old in good health.

CDR3 protein: CAISDGAYEQYF. The CDR3 nucleotides are TGTGCCATCAGTGACGGGGCCTACGAGCAGTACTTC. The rearrangement links TRBV10-3 to TRBJ2-7; TRBD2 is a possible D gene (5 bases). Trimming left V 3 bases short and J 2 bases short, with 5 bases between. This CDR3 region has 12 residues. Germline V gene lookup returns CDR1 ENHRY and CDR2 SYGVKD.

This clone has a single count. The CDR3 sequence is CASSSAPGTSGHGLWEQYF. For the CDR3, the DNA is TGTGCCAGCAGCTCTGCCCCCGGGACTAGCGGACATGGGCTTTGGGAGCAGTACTTC. J is TRBJ2-7 and V is TRBV5-4, with 11 bases matching TRBD2. The CDR3 sequence is 19 residues long. The J segment lost 7 bases and the V segment lost 3 bases, leaving 21 bases of the junction unmatched. Per the germline V gene, CDR1 is SGHNT and CDR2 is YYREEE (reference sequence). Together with reference TRBV5-4 and TRBJ2-7, the CDR3 gives the full variable domain: ETGVTQSPTHLIKTRGQQVTLRCSSQSGHNTVSWYQQALGQGPQFIFQYYREEENGRGNFPPRFSGLQFPNYSSELNVNALELDDSALYLCASSSAPGTSGHGLWEQYFGPGTRLTVT.

This chain uses TRBV6-6 with TRBJ2-7; TRBD1 agrees at 9 bases. The CDR3 totals 14 residues. Germline CDR1 MNHNY, CDR2 SVGAGI (reference sequence). The junction had 6 bases not matched to a gene; V was cut back by 7 bases and J by 2 bases. The CDR3 sequence: CASTERTGAYEQYF. The CDR3 DNA sequence: TGTGCCAGCACCGAACGGACAGGGGCCTACGAGCAGTACTTC.